This T cell receptor beta chain was captured by sequencing in a study of cytomegalovirus exposure and HLA in healthy donors. A remark on this clone: Its antigen remains unidentified.

Study results and limitations: The authors enumerated 164 TCR beta chains as linked to cytomegalovirus. Previously analyzed data showed that most TCR beta V segments were productive at a frequency of about 90% or about 30%.

PCR used 60 Vbeta primers and 13 Jbeta primers. Original handling: Tens of millions of unique TCR beta chains, around 10 million of them shared, were counted by a later analysis. This table comes from immunoSEQ multiplex PCR, and its TCRdb copy is limited to in-frame clones, with some not included. For V, J and clone size, that table is used; D and trimming come from the DNA. Of about 120,000 clones in the sample, 80% to 90% were seen once. The CDR3 runs to 13 residues. The germline gives CDR1 SGDLS, CDR2 YYNGEE. What was sequenced was PBMCs. This receptor was taken from a male donor in good health and CMV-seropositive. The chain has TRBV9 and TRBJ1-6, with D hard to call. The CDR3 DNA is TGTAGGCCGCAGGCTGACGGAAATTCACCCCTCCACTTT. Translation: CRPQADGNSPLHF.